Sequencing of this T cell receptor (beta chain) was carried out in a study of beta chain features in type 1 diabetes. Germline-derived CDR1 and CDR2 are SSHAT and FNYEAQ (reference sequence). The CDR3 extends over 13 amino acids. One heparinised blood draw averaging around 100 mL was given by each donor. The entirety of the isolated RNA underwent reverse transcription, so expressed TCRB transcripts were sequenced. There were several million reads on average in the naive, central memory and regulatory T cell samples. Repertoires were generated with immunoSEQ multiplex PCR, while TCRdb's copy carries only in-frame clones and drops some. The sample has fewer than 250,000 clones; over 8.5% are singletons. Of note for this clone: The junction shows a germline mismatch at one end, possibly a read error.

The receptor's source is a woman younger than 35 in good health. This sequence joins TRBV7-7 and TRBJ2-1; TRBD2 aligns across 9 bases. Sequences were obtained from naive CD4+ T cells from blood. This chain's CDR3 is CASSRVTSGEQFF. In DNA form, the CDR3 reads TGTGCTAGCAGCAGAGTAACTAGCGGGGAGCAGTTCTTC.